A single sample is the source of the 18 T cell receptor beta chains below, sequenced in a study of T cell responses to AZD1222 COVID-19 vaccine. Using immunoSEQ multiplex PCR, the repertoire was profiled, and TCRdb retains in-frame clones only, with some absent. The repertoire includes fewer than 150,000 clones, around 89% of them detected once, and approximately 6.5% sits in the top ten. The sample here was peripheral blood, taken 28 days after the second AZD1222 dose. These receptors were taken from an adult who received the AZD1222 COVID-19 vaccine.

V is TRBV5-4 and J is TRBJ1-4; no clear D. V was pared by 2 bases and J by 6 bases, with 11 bases between. This CDR3 has 14 residues. Germline lookup yields CDR1 SGHNT and CDR2 YYREEE (reference sequence). CDR3 amino acids: CASSFDSGDEKLFF. CDR3 sequence (DNA): TGTGCCAGCAGCTTTGATTCTGGTGATGAAAAACTGTTTTTT.

This chain uses TRBV18 with TRBJ2-6, with D hard to call. With 3 bases removed from V and 2 bases from J, the gap between germline ends came to 11 bases. The CDR3 covers 16 residues. CDR1 is KGHSH, CDR2 LQKENI, per germline. The CDR3 protein is CASSPVTRTGANVLTF. The CDR3 nucleotides read TGTGCCAGCTCACCCGTCACAAGGACTGGGGCCAACGTCCTGACTTTC.

There are a few counts of this clone. The gene calls are TRBV6-5 and TRBJ1-2; D not certain. The V end lost 6 bases, the J end lost 3 bases, and 8 bases lay between the germline ends. Germline assignment: CDR1 MNHEY and CDR2 SVGAGI. The CDR3 runs to 12 residues. The CDR3 sequence: CASRTWDYGYTF. CDR3 bases: TGTGCCAGCAGAACATGGGACTATGGCTACACCTTC.

The genes are TRBV9 and TRBJ2-7; D unresolved. The CDR3 sequence is 16 residues long. Per germline, CDR1 SGDLS and CDR2 YYNGEE. Trimming cost V 2 bases and J 3 bases, with 18 bases left between them. The CDR3 DNA is TGTGCCAGCAGCGTCACCCCCGTGGCACTGGTCTACGAGCAGTACTTC. Translation: CASSVTPVALVYEQYF.

The chain couples TRBV10-3 to TRBJ2-7, with 9 bases lining up with TRBD1. The CDR3 loop spans 15 amino acids. Unmatched junction bases numbered 6, after V lost 4 bases and J lost 2 bases. Germline CDR1 reads ENHRY; CDR2 reads SYGVKD. For the CDR3, the DNA is TGTGCCATCAGTGGGACCCGGGACAGGGCCTACGAGCAGTACTTC. It yields the protein CAISGTRDRAYEQYF.

J is TRBJ1-6 and V is TRBV15; 8 bases align to TRBD1. CDR1 and CDR2 (germline): LNHNV, YYDKDF (reference sequence). V shed 8 bases, J shed 7 bases, and the junction held 1 base outside the gene matches. This CDR3 is built from 12 residues. This CDR3 is CATRQGNSPLHF. In nucleotides, the CDR3 is TGTGCCACCCGACAGGGGAATTCACCCCTCCACTTT.

The chain is built from TRBV12-5 and TRBJ2-7; 9 bases are a match to TRBD2. The CDR3 spans 15 residues. CDR1 and CDR2 from the germline V gene are LGHNT and FRNRAP. Germline trimming cut 7 bases from V and 0 bases from J; bases unmatched to any gene: 7. CDR3 residues: CASALGTSLSYEQYF. DNA of the CDR3: TGTGCTAGTGCATTAGGGACTAGCCTCTCCTACGAGCAGTACTTC.

The gene calls are TRBV4-3 and TRBJ2-2; 8 bases match TRBD1. The length of the CDR3 is 14 residues. V shed 3 bases and J 9 bases; nucleotides not matched to a gene: 6. Germline CDR1 reads LGHNA; CDR2 reads YSLEER. In nucleotides, the CDR3 is TGCGCCAGCAGCCAGAGGACAGGGAATCGGGAGCTGTTTTTT. It specifies CASSQRTGNRELFF.

This chain links TRBV11-3 with TRBJ2-1; D gene ambiguous. The CDR3 sequence is 14 residues long. Trimming shortened V by 2 bases and J by 1 base, and 6 bases separated the two germline ends. Germline V gene lookup returns CDR1 SGHNT and CDR2 YENEEA. The CDR3 DNA reads TGTGCCAGCAGCTTAACCGGATCCTACAATGAGCAGTTCTTC. Translating gives CASSLTGSYNEQFF.

This clone was counted a single time. V usage is TRBV7-8 and J usage is TRBJ2-3; 12 bases agree with TRBD2. Germline trimming cut 8 bases from V and 5 bases from J; bases unmatched to any gene: 5. CDR1 is SGHVS, CDR2 FQNEAQ, per germline. The CDR3 has 14 residues. CDR3 nucleotides: TGTGCCAGCTCTAGCGGGAGGGCCTTAGATACGCAGTATTTT. This translates into CASSSGRALDTQYF.

V usage is TRBV5-6 and J usage is TRBJ1-2; 8 bases map to TRBD1. This CDR3 spans 14 amino acids. From germline, CDR1 is SGHDT and CDR2 YYEEEE. V gave up 0 bases and J gave up 8 bases; unmatched junction bases: 6. Here the CDR3 reads CASSLGQGAGGYTF. The CDR3 DNA is TGTGCCAGCAGCTTGGGGCAGGGGGCAGGAGGCTACACCTTC.

The V call is TRBV11-2, the J call TRBJ1-5; no clear D. V lost 1 base and J lost 5, with 12 bases in between. This CDR3 has 15 amino acids. From germline, CDR1 is SGHAT and CDR2 FQNNGV. CDR3 amino acids: CASSLGVGGHQPQHF. As DNA, the CDR3 is TGTGCCAGCAGCTTAGGCGTGGGAGGCCATCAGCCCCAGCATTTT.

The genes are TRBV9 and TRBJ2-7; D perhaps matches TRBD2 (6 bases). CDR1 and CDR2 from the germline V gene are SGDLS and YYNGEE. This CDR3 is 13 amino acids long. With 3 bases removed from V and 5 bases from J, the gap between germline ends came to 12 bases. CDR3 loop: CASSAFPGDEQYF. The DNA for the CDR3 is TGTGCCAGCAGCGCCTTCCCGGGGGACGAGCAGTACTTC.

The chain couples TRBV27 to TRBJ2-5, with D perhaps TRBD1 or TRBD2 (5 bases each). V dropped 10 bases and J dropped 2 bases, with 17 bases sitting between them. The CDR3 has 14 amino acids. Per the germline V gene, CDR1 is MNHEY and CDR2 is SMNVEV (reference sequence). The CDR3 sequence is CATSGVWGQETQYF. Written as DNA, the CDR3 is TGTGCCACCTCCGGTGTTTGGGGGCAAGAGACCCAGTACTTC.

J is TRBJ2-1 and V is TRBV24-1; TRBD1 agrees at 8 bases. This CDR3 is built from 15 residues. In germline, CDR1 is KGHDR, CDR2 SFDVKD. J gave up 0 bases and V 7 bases, and 4 bases lay outside the gene matches. CDR3 region: CATSPGTGSYNEQFF. In DNA, the CDR3 is TGTGCCACCAGCCCCGGGACAGGCTCCTACAATGAGCAGTTCTTC.

The V call is TRBV4-1, the J call TRBJ1-4; perhaps TRBD1 as D (5 bases). The ends were cut back, 3 bases at V and 4 bases at J, with 12 bases in the middle. Per the germline V gene, CDR1 is MGHRA and CDR2 is YSYEKL. CDR3 size: 15 residues. The CDR3 DNA sequence: TGCGCCAGCAGCCAGCCAGGGTTTAATAATGAAAAACTGTTTTTT. Its protein product is CASSQPGFNNEKLFF.

This chain uses TRBV25-1 with TRBJ2-6, with D perhaps assigned TRBD1 or TRBD2 (5 bases each). V lost 8 bases, J lost 14 bases, and 10 bases lay in between. Germline loops: CDR1 MGHDK, CDR2 SYGVNS. This CDR3 region has 10 residues. CDR3 amino acids: CASGGHFLTF. CDR3 sequence (DNA): TGTGCCAGCGGGGGTCACTTCCTGACTTTC.

The gene calls are TRBV3-1 (or the pseudogene TRBV3-2) and TRBJ2-7; 7 bases line up with TRBD2. J was trimmed by 0 bases and V by 0 bases; bases with no gene match: 5. CDR1 is LGHDT, CDR2 YNNKEL, per germline (reference sequence). The CDR3 loop spans 16 amino acids. This CDR3 is CASSQDGGGSSYEQYF. CDR3 bases: TGTGCCAGCAGCCAAGACGGCGGGGGTTCCTCCTACGAGCAGTACTTC.